This TCR beta chain was sequenced for a study of blood T cell repertoires in COVID-19. Study as a whole: T cells, B-cell-depleted T cells, or PBMCs provided the cDNA or gDNA that served as material.

In the original processing: Quantification of nucleated cells was approximated via reference gene primer amplification. TCRdb's copy holds only in-frame clones and misses some; the assay was immunoSEQ multiplex PCR. V, J and clone size are those of that table, while D and trimming were read from the DNA. The data hold 15,000 to 20,000 clones, with 89% observed a single time. CDR3 length: 13 amino acids. Germline-derived CDR1 and CDR2 are SQVTM and ANQGSEA. The junction had 5 bases not matched to a gene; V was cut back by 7 bases and J by 2 bases. The V gene is TRBV29-1, the J gene TRBJ2-1, with TRBD1 matching 7 bases. Material: peripheral blood. The receptor was isolated from a man in his 60s with active COVID-19. The CDR3 region has the DNA TGCAGCGACAAGACAGGGACCTACAATGAGCAGTTCTTC. Protein: CSDKTGTYNEQFF.